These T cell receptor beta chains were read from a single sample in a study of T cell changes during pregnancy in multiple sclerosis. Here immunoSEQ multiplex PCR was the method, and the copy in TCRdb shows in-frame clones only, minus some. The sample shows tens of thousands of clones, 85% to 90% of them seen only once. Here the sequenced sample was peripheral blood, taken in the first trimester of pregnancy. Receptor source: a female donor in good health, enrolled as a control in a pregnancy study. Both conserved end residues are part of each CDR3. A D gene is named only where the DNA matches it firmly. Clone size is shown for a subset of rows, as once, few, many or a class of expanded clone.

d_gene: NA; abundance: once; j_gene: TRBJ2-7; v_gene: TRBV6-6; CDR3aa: CASLSGREQYF; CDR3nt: TGTGCCAGCCTCTCTGGGAGAGAGCAGTACTTC
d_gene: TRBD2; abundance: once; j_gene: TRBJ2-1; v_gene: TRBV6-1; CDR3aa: CASSEALGAGGIEQFF; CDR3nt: TGTGCCAGCAGTGAAGCGCTGGGAGCGGGAGGGATTGAGCAGTTCTTC
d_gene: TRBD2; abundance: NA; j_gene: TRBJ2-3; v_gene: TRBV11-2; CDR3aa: CASSIRLAGSTDTQYF; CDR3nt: TGTGCCAGCAGCATCAGACTAGCGGGGAGCACAGATACGCAGTATTTT
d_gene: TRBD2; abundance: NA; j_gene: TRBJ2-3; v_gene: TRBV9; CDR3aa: CASSVGGTSVTDTQYF; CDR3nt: TGTGCCAGCAGCGTAGGCGGGACTAGCGTTACAGATACGCAGTATTTT
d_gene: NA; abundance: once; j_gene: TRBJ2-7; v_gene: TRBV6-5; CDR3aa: CASSYGGVSYEQYF; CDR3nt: TGTGCCAGCAGTTACGGAGGGGTGTCCTACGAGCAGTACTTC
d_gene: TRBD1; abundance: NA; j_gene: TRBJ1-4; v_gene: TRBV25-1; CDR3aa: CASRPGQGFNEKLFF; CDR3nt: TGTGCCAGCAGGCCGGGACAGGGATTTAATGAAAAACTGTTTTTT
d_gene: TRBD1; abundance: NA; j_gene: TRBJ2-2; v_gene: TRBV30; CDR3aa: CAWSVRGGGGELFF; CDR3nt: TGTGCCTGGAGTGTACGAGGGGGCGGTGGGGAGCTGTTTTTT
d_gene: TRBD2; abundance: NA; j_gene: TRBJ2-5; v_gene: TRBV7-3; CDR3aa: CASRFEGLAGGETQYF; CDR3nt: TGTGCCAGCAGGTTTGAGGGACTAGCGGGGGGGGAGACCCAGTACTTC
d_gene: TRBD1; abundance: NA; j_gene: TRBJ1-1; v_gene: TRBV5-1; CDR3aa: CASSLLGQGNTEAFF; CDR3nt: TGCGCCAGCAGCTTGTTGGGACAGGGGAACACTGAAGCTTTCTTT
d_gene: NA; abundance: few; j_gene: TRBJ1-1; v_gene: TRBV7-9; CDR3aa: CASSSAGPEAFF; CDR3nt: TGTGCCAGCAGCTCCGCGGGGCCTGAAGCTTTCTTT
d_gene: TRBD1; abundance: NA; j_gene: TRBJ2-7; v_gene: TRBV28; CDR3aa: CASSLKRPGQGFDEQYF; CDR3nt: TGTGCCAGCAGTTTAAAGCGCCCGGGACAGGGGTTCGACGAGCAGTACTTC
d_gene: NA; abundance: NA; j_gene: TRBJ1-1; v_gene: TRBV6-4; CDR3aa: CASSEFRGTEAFF; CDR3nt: TGTGCCAGCAGTGAATTCAGGGGCACTGAAGCTTTCTTT
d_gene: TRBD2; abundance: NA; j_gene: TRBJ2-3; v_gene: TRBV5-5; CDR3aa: CASSLPSGGTDTQYF; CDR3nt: TGTGCCAGCAGCTTGCCTAGCGGGGGGACAGATACGCAGTATTTT
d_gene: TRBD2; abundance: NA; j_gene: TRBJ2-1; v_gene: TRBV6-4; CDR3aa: CASSVASGGSEQFF; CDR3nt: TGTGCCAGCAGTGTGGCTAGCGGGGGCAGCGAGCAGTTCTTC
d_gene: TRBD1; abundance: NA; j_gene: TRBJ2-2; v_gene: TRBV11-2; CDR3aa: CASSLTYRGLPNTGELFF; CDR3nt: TGTGCCAGCAGCTTAACGTACAGGGGGCTGCCGAACACCGGGGAGCTGTTTTTT
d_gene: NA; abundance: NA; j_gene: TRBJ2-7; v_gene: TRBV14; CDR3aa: CASSFGPGLEQYF; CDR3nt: TGTGCCAGCAGCTTCGGACCAGGGCTCGAGCAGTACTTC
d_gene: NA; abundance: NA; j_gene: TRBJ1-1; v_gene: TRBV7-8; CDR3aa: CASSLEPALENTEAFF; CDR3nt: TGTGCCAGCAGCTTAGAACCAGCCCTAGAGAACACTGAAGCTTTCTTT
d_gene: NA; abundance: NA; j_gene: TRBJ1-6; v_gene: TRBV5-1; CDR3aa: CASSLPTGQLYSPLHF; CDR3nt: TGCGCCAGCAGCTTGCCTACCGGACAATTGTATTCACCCCTCCACTTT
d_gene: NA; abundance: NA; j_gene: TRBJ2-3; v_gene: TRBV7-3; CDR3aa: CASSLTFFNTDTQYF; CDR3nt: TGTGCCAGCAGCTTAACGTTCTTTAACACAGATACGCAGTATTTT
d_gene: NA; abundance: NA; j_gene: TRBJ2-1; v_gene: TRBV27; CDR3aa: CASSLGGNYNEQFF; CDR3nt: TGTGCCAGCAGTCTAGGGGGTAATTACAATGAGCAGTTCTTC
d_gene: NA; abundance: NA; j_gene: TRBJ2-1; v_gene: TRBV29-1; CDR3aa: CSVAEPSGILDPEQFF; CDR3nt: TGCAGCGTTGCCGAACCGTCAGGGATTCTCGACCCTGAGCAGTTCTTC
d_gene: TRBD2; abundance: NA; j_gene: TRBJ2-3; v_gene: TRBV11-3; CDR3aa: CASSLGLAGFTDTQYF; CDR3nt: TGTGCCAGCAGCTTAGGACTAGCGGGGTTCACAGATACGCAGTATTTT
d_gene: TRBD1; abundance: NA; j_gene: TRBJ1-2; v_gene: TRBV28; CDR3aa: CASSPGTGVWGYTF; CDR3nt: TGTGCCAGCAGCCCCGGGACAGGGGTATGGGGCTACACCTTC
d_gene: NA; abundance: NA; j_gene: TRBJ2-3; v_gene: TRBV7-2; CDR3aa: CASSLRDTQYF; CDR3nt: TGTGCCAGCAGCTTGAGGGATACGCAGTATTTT
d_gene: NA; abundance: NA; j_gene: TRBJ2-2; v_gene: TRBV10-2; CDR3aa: CASRLQGYTGELFF; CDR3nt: TGCGCCAGCAGATTACAGGGATACACCGGGGAGCTGTTTTTT
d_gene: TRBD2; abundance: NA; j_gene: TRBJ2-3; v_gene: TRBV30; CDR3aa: CAWSVLAGAGDTQYF; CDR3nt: TGTGCCTGGAGTGTCCTAGCGGGAGCGGGAGATACGCAGTATTTT
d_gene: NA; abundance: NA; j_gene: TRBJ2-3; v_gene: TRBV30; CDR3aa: CAWAPGTDTQYF; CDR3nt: TGTGCCTGGGCCCCGGGCACAGATACGCAGTATTTT
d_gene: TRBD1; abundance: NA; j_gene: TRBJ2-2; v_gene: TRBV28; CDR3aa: CASRIQGPTTGELFF; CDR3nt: TGTGCCAGCAGAATACAGGGGCCCACCACCGGGGAGCTGTTTTTT
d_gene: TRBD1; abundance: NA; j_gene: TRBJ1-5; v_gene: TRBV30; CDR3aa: CACGDRGKQPQHF; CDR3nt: TGTGCCTGCGGGGACAGGGGAAAACAGCCCCAGCATTTT
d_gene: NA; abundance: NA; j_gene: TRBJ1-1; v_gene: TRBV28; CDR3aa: CASSLSGAGFF; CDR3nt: TGTGCCAGCAGTTTATCAGGGGCAGGTTTCTTT
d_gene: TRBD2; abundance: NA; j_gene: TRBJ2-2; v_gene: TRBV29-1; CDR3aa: CSVTGLAGVDTGELFF; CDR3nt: TGCAGCGTTACGGGACTAGCGGGAGTGGACACCGGGGAGCTGTTTTTT
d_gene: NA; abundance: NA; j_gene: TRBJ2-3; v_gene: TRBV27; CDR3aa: CASSLQQARDTQYF; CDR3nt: TGTGCCAGCAGTTTGCAACAGGCTCGGGATACGCAGTATTTT
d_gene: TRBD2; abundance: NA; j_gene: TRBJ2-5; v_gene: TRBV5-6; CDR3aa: CASSVRSSGGPPEETQYF; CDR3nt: TGTGCCAGCAGCGTACGCTCTAGCGGGGGGCCTCCTGAAGAGACCCAGTACTTC
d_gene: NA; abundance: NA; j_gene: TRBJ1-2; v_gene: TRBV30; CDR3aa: CAWTQGNYGYTF; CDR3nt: TGTGCCTGGACCCAGGGCAACTATGGCTACACCTTC
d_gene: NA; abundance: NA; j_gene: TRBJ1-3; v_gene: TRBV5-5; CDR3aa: CASSLDVGSGNTIYF; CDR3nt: TGTGCCAGCAGCTTGGACGTCGGCTCTGGAAACACCATATATTTT
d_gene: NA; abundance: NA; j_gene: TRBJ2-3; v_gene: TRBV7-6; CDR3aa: CASSLGTSTDTQYF; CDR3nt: TGTGCCAGCAGCTTAGGGACTAGCACAGATACGCAGTATTTT
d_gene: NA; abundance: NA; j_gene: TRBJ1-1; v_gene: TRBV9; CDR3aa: CASSVAIYGPRGMNTEAFF; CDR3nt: TGTGCCAGCAGCGTAGCTATTTATGGCCCCAGAGGTATGAACACTGAAGCTTTCTTT
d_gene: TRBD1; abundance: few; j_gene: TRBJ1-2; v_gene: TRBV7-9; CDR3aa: CASSRDRARGYTF; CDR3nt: TGTGCCAGCAGCCGGGACAGGGCAAGGGGCTACACCTTC
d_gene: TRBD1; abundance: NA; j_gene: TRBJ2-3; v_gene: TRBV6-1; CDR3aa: CASSGDRAGWADTQYF; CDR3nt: TGTGCCAGCAGTGGAGACAGGGCAGGATGGGCAGATACGCAGTATTTT
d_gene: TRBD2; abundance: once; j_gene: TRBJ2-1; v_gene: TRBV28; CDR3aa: CATSGPGGRSYEQFF; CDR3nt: TGTGCCACCTCAGGGCCCGGCGGGAGGTCCTATGAGCAGTTCTTC
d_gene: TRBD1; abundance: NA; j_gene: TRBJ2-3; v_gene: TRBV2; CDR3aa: CASTGQGTATDTQYF; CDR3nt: TGTGCCAGCACTGGACAGGGGACCGCCACAGATACGCAGTATTTT